A selection of T cell receptor beta chains follows, all from one sample in a study of blood T cell repertoires in COVID-19. Assay used: immunoSEQ multiplex PCR; TCRdb lists only in-frame clones, some missing. Among under 250,000 clones listed, about four fifths were seen once. The sequencing sample was made of peripheral blood. All receptors derive from a woman aged 40 to 49 with acute or convalescent COVID-19. Both conserved end residues are part of each CDR3. The order of the fields is D gene, V gene, CDR3 length, J gene, clone size, CDR3 DNA, CDR3 protein. A D gene is named only where the DNA matches it firmly. Clone size is shown for a subset of rows, as once, few, many or a class of expanded clone.

d_call: .
v_call: TRBV4-3
cdr3_length: 14
j_call: TRBJ1-2
clone_size: .
cdr3_nt: TGCGCCAGCAGCCAAGGACAGTTAAACTATGGCTACACCTTC
cdr3_aa: CASSQGQLNYGYTF

d_call: .
v_call: TRBV14
cdr3_length: 19
j_call: TRBJ2-6
clone_size: .
cdr3_nt: TGTGCCAGCAGCCAAGGAGAGGAAGATTACCTCTCTGGGGCCAACGTCCTGACTTTC
cdr3_aa: CASSQGEEDYLSGANVLTF

d_call: TRBD1
v_call: TRBV9
cdr3_length: 16
j_call: TRBJ2-7
clone_size: .
cdr3_nt: TGTGCCAGCAGCCCCTCGGGGACAGGGATAACCTACGAGCAGTACTTC
cdr3_aa: CASSPSGTGITYEQYF

d_call: .
v_call: TRBV12-3/TRBV12-4
cdr3_length: 13
j_call: TRBJ1-2
clone_size: .
cdr3_nt: TGTGCCAGCAGCCCCGCAGGACATCAGTTGATAGCCTTC
cdr3_aa: CASSPAGHQLIAF

d_call: .
v_call: TRBV7-2
cdr3_length: 20
j_call: TRBJ1-6
clone_size: .
cdr3_nt: TGTGCCAGCAGCTTAGCGCTCGGGGTTCAGGGGAGCTCCTATAATTCACCCCTCCACTTT
cdr3_aa: CASSLALGVQGSSYNSPLHF

d_call: .
v_call: TRBV6-1
cdr3_length: 13
j_call: TRBJ1-1
clone_size: .
cdr3_nt: TGTGCCAGCAGTGAGACAGTCAACACTGAAGCTTTCTTT
cdr3_aa: CASSETVNTEAFF

d_call: .
v_call: TRBV14
cdr3_length: 15
j_call: TRBJ1-2
clone_size: .
cdr3_nt: TGTGCCAGCAGCCCTTTTAAGCGGGACTCACGGGGCTACACCTTC
cdr3_aa: CASSPFKRDSRGYTF

d_call: .
v_call: TRBV18
cdr3_length: 13
j_call: TRBJ2-1
clone_size: .
cdr3_nt: TGTGCCAGCTCACCACACACGCAGAATGAGCAGTTCTTC
cdr3_aa: CASSPHTQNEQFF

d_call: .
v_call: TRBV6-5
cdr3_length: 15
j_call: TRBJ2-7
clone_size: .
cdr3_nt: TGTGCCAGCAGCGGGCCGGGACACCAACTACGCGGGCAGTACTTC
cdr3_aa: CASSGPGHQLRGQYF

d_call: .
v_call: TRBV7-2
cdr3_length: 13
j_call: TRBJ2-7
clone_size: .
cdr3_nt: TGTGCCAGCAGCTATACATCGTCCTACGAGCAGTACTTC
cdr3_aa: CASSYTSSYEQYF

d_call: TRBD1
v_call: TRBV3-1/TRBV3-2
cdr3_length: 18
j_call: TRBJ1-2
clone_size: .
cdr3_nt: TGTGCCAGCAGCCAAGTCAGCCCCGGACAGGAGTCTAACTATGGCTACACCTTC
cdr3_aa: CASSQVSPGQESNYGYTF

d_call: TRBD1
v_call: TRBV6-4
cdr3_length: 16
j_call: TRBJ1-2
clone_size: .
cdr3_nt: TGTGCCAGCAGTGCATCGACGTCAGGGGGCTGGAATGGCTACACCTTC
cdr3_aa: CASSASTSGGWNGYTF

d_call: .
v_call: TRBV6-5
cdr3_length: 13
j_call: TRBJ2-7
clone_size: .
cdr3_nt: TGTGCCAGCACGGAGCGGAAAAACTACGAGCAGTACTTC
cdr3_aa: CASTERKNYEQYF

d_call: .
v_call: TRBV5-5
cdr3_length: 14
j_call: TRBJ1-1
clone_size: .
cdr3_nt: TGTGCCAGCAGCTTAGGAGTCCTCAACACTGAAGCTTTCTTT
cdr3_aa: CASSLGVLNTEAFF

d_call: TRBD1
v_call: TRBV19
cdr3_length: 14
j_call: TRBJ1-2
clone_size: .
cdr3_nt: TGTGCCAGTAGGAGCGGACAGGGGGTTCGAGGCTACACCTTC
cdr3_aa: CASRSGQGVRGYTF

d_call: TRBD1
v_call: TRBV5-6
cdr3_length: 14
j_call: TRBJ2-7
clone_size: once
cdr3_nt: TGTGCCAGCAGTCGGACAGGGTCCCTCTACGAGCAGTACTTC
cdr3_aa: CASSRTGSLYEQYF

d_call: TRBD1
v_call: TRBV27
cdr3_length: 16
j_call: TRBJ1-1
clone_size: .
cdr3_nt: TGTGCCAGCAGTCCGGGACAGGTGGCACGGAACACTGAAGCTTTCTTT
cdr3_aa: CASSPGQVARNTEAFF

d_call: .
v_call: TRBV11-3
cdr3_length: 13
j_call: TRBJ2-2
clone_size: .
cdr3_nt: TGTGCCAGCAGCTTACCCTCCACCGGGGAGCTGTTTTTT
cdr3_aa: CASSLPSTGELFF

d_call: TRBD2
v_call: TRBV14
cdr3_length: 18
j_call: TRBJ2-2
clone_size: .
cdr3_nt: TGTGCCAGCAGCCAAAGATTCAAACTAGCGGGGGCCAGCGGGGAGCTGTTTTTT
cdr3_aa: CASSQRFKLAGASGELFF

d_call: TRBD2
v_call: TRBV7-7
cdr3_length: 18
j_call: TRBJ2-1
clone_size: .
cdr3_nt: TGTGCCAGCAGCTTAAGCCCGGGACTAGCGGGGGGGCCGGGTGAGCAGTTCTTC
cdr3_aa: CASSLSPGLAGGPGEQFF

d_call: .
v_call: TRBV5-6
cdr3_length: 16
j_call: TRBJ1-3
clone_size: .
cdr3_nt: TGTGCCAGCAGCTACTCCCCTGGGGGGGGAGGAAACACCATATATTTT
cdr3_aa: CASSYSPGGGGNTIYF

d_call: TRBD1
v_call: TRBV25-1
cdr3_length: 15
j_call: TRBJ2-5
clone_size: .
cdr3_nt: TGTGCCAGCAGTGACCCGGGACAGCCACAAGAGACCCAGTACTTC
cdr3_aa: CASSDPGQPQETQYF

d_call: .
v_call: TRBV15
cdr3_length: 15
j_call: TRBJ1-3
clone_size: .
cdr3_nt: TGTGCCACCAGCAGAGATTGGAGCTCTGGAAACACCATATATTTT
cdr3_aa: CATSRDWSSGNTIYF

d_call: .
v_call: TRBV7-8
cdr3_length: 16
j_call: TRBJ1-2
clone_size: .
cdr3_nt: TGTGCCAGCAGCTCCCCTGGCCACAGAACAAACTATGGCTACACCTTC
cdr3_aa: CASSSPGHRTNYGYTF

d_call: TRBD2
v_call: TRBV7-9
cdr3_length: 17
j_call: TRBJ2-1
clone_size: .
cdr3_nt: TGTGCCAGCAGCTACCCGGGACTAGCTCCCACCTACAATGAGCAGTTCTTC
cdr3_aa: CASSYPGLAPTYNEQFF

d_call: .
v_call: TRBV6-5
cdr3_length: 13
j_call: TRBJ2-1
clone_size: .
cdr3_nt: TGTGCCAGCAGTTATCGCGGGGTTAATGAGCAGTTCTTC
cdr3_aa: CASSYRGVNEQFF

d_call: .
v_call: TRBV10-3
cdr3_length: 13
j_call: TRBJ2-7
clone_size: .
cdr3_nt: TGTGCCATCAGTGATGTACTAGCCCACGAGCAGTACTTC
cdr3_aa: CAISDVLAHEQYF

d_call: TRBD1
v_call: TRBV14
cdr3_length: 15
j_call: TRBJ1-3
clone_size: .
cdr3_nt: TGTGCCAGCAGCCGACAAACAGGGGCTGGAAACACCATATATTTT
cdr3_aa: CASSRQTGAGNTIYF

d_call: TRBD2
v_call: TRBV6-2/TRBV6-3
cdr3_length: 17
j_call: TRBJ2-3
clone_size: .
cdr3_nt: TGTGCCAGCAGCAACGGGACTAGCGGGAGGGTCCTGTATACGCAGTATTTT
cdr3_aa: CASSNGTSGRVLYTQYF

d_call: TRBD1
v_call: TRBV6-6
cdr3_length: 16
j_call: TRBJ2-1
clone_size: .
cdr3_nt: TGTGCCAGCAGCTCCCGGACAGGGCCGTCTCCGGGTGAGCAGTTCTTC
cdr3_aa: CASSSRTGPSPGEQFF

d_call: .
v_call: TRBV27
cdr3_length: 17
j_call: TRBJ1-1
clone_size: many
cdr3_nt: TGTGCCAGCAGTTTCCATACAGGGCTAGGTGAATCCACTGAAGCTTTCTTT
cdr3_aa: CASSFHTGLGESTEAFF

d_call: TRBD1
v_call: TRBV10-3
cdr3_length: 14
j_call: TRBJ2-7
clone_size: few
cdr3_nt: TGTGCCACTCTGGGGGCAGGGGGTTCCTACGAGCAGTACTTC
cdr3_aa: CATLGAGGSYEQYF

d_call: TRBD1
v_call: TRBV18
cdr3_length: 16
j_call: TRBJ2-5
clone_size: once
cdr3_nt: TGTGCCAGCTCACCAATACCCTCGGGACAGGGAGAGACCCAGTACTTC
cdr3_aa: CASSPIPSGQGETQYF

d_call: TRBD1
v_call: TRBV7-6
cdr3_length: 15
j_call: TRBJ1-3
clone_size: .
cdr3_nt: TGTGCCAGCAGACTAGACAGGGGGTCTGGAAACACCATATATTTT
cdr3_aa: CASRLDRGSGNTIYF

d_call: TRBD2
v_call: TRBV2
cdr3_length: 16
j_call: TRBJ2-2
clone_size: few
cdr3_nt: TGTGCCAGCAGCCCCACTAGCGGGGGGGCGTACGGGGAGCTGTTTTTT
cdr3_aa: CASSPTSGGAYGELFF

d_call: .
v_call: TRBV14
cdr3_length: 16
j_call: TRBJ2-3
clone_size: .
cdr3_nt: TGTGCCAGCAGCCAAGTCGCAGGGGCGGGCACAGATACGCAGTATTTT
cdr3_aa: CASSQVAGAGTDTQYF

d_call: TRBD1
v_call: TRBV18
cdr3_length: 13
j_call: TRBJ1-2
clone_size: .
cdr3_nt: TGTGCCAGCTCATCTACAGGGGTCTATGGCTACACCTTC
cdr3_aa: CASSSTGVYGYTF

d_call: .
v_call: TRBV14
cdr3_length: 17
j_call: TRBJ2-7
clone_size: .
cdr3_nt: TGTGCCAGCAGCCCCGGCGGGGGGACAGGGACCTCCTACGAGCAGTACTTC
cdr3_aa: CASSPGGGTGTSYEQYF

d_call: .
v_call: TRBV6-6
cdr3_length: 12
j_call: TRBJ1-2
clone_size: many
cdr3_nt: TGTGCCAGCAGTTATTATCAGGGTGGCTACACCTTC
cdr3_aa: CASSYYQGGYTF

d_call: .
v_call: TRBV28
cdr3_length: 14
j_call: TRBJ2-5
clone_size: .
cdr3_nt: TGTGCCAGCAGTCGAGTAGGGGTCCCCCAGACCCAGTACTTC
cdr3_aa: CASSRVGVPQTQYF

d_call: .
v_call: TRBV5-1
cdr3_length: 12
j_call: TRBJ1-1
clone_size: .
cdr3_nt: TGCGCCAGCAATCCGGGGAACACTGAAGCTTTCTTT
cdr3_aa: CASNPGNTEAFF

d_call: TRBD2
v_call: TRBV6-5
cdr3_length: 13
j_call: TRBJ2-7
clone_size: few
cdr3_nt: TGTGCCAGCAAGCGGGGGGTAGGCTACGAGCAGTACTTC
cdr3_aa: CASKRGVGYEQYF

d_call: .
v_call: TRBV29-1
cdr3_length: 12
j_call: TRBJ2-7
clone_size: .
cdr3_nt: TGCAGCGTTCGGGGGGCGGTTTACGAGCAGTACTTC
cdr3_aa: CSVRGAVYEQYF

d_call: TRBD2
v_call: TRBV6-6
cdr3_length: 19
j_call: TRBJ2-7
clone_size: .
cdr3_nt: TGTGCCAGCAGTCCAAGGACTAGCGGGAGGGCCGATCGCTTTTACGAGCAGTACTTC
cdr3_aa: CASSPRTSGRADRFYEQYF

d_call: .
v_call: TRBV4-1
cdr3_length: 16
j_call: TRBJ1-1
clone_size: .
cdr3_nt: TGCGCCAGCAGCCAAATGGGAACAGGAGCCAACACTGAAGCTTTCTTT
cdr3_aa: CASSQMGTGANTEAFF

d_call: .
v_call: TRBV5-6
cdr3_length: 16
j_call: TRBJ2-3
clone_size: .
cdr3_nt: TGTGCCAGCAGCTCTCGGGGGGCTAGCTACACAGATACGCAGTATTTT
cdr3_aa: CASSSRGASYTDTQYF

d_call: .
v_call: TRBV5-1
cdr3_length: 15
j_call: TRBJ2-5
clone_size: .
cdr3_nt: TGCGCCAGCGGGGAAGGACAGGGACTACTGGAGACCCAGTACTTC
cdr3_aa: CASGEGQGLLETQYF

d_call: TRBD1
v_call: TRBV5-8
cdr3_length: 15
j_call: TRBJ1-5
clone_size: once
cdr3_nt: TGTGCCAGCAGCTCGACAGGGCCCAGCAATCAGCCCCAGCATTTT
cdr3_aa: CASSSTGPSNQPQHF

d_call: .
v_call: TRBV10-3
cdr3_length: 14
j_call: TRBJ1-1
clone_size: few
cdr3_nt: TGTGCCATCAGTGAGTCCAGTCTGAACACTGAAGCTTTCTTT
cdr3_aa: CAISESSLNTEAFF

d_call: TRBD1
v_call: TRBV7-8
cdr3_length: 16
j_call: TRBJ1-2
clone_size: .
cdr3_nt: TGTGCCAGCAGCTATTCAATGACAGGGGCCTCCTATGGCTACACCTTC
cdr3_aa: CASSYSMTGASYGYTF

d_call: .
v_call: TRBV2
cdr3_length: 13
j_call: TRBJ2-7
clone_size: .
cdr3_nt: TGTGCCAGCAGGCTCTTGAGCTCCTACGAGCAGTACTTC
cdr3_aa: CASRLLSSYEQYF

d_call: .
v_call: TRBV19
cdr3_length: 16
j_call: TRBJ1-4
clone_size: .
cdr3_nt: TGTGCCAGTAGTATAACACACCAGGGGAGGGCTGAAAAACTGTTTTTT
cdr3_aa: CASSITHQGRAEKLFF

d_call: TRBD1
v_call: TRBV5-1
cdr3_length: 16
j_call: TRBJ1-2
clone_size: .
cdr3_nt: TGCGCCAGCAGCGAGAACCCCGGACAGGGGGCCTATGGCTACACCTTC
cdr3_aa: CASSENPGQGAYGYTF

d_call: .
v_call: TRBV27
cdr3_length: 12
j_call: TRBJ2-7
clone_size: .
cdr3_nt: TGTGCCACCCAGGACAGATCCTACGAGCAGTACTTC
cdr3_aa: CATQDRSYEQYF

d_call: TRBD2
v_call: TRBV5-4
cdr3_length: 15
j_call: TRBJ2-1
clone_size: .
cdr3_nt: TGTGCCAGCAGCTCGGGGGGGACCCTTTACAATGAGCAGTTCTTC
cdr3_aa: CASSSGGTLYNEQFF

d_call: TRBD2
v_call: TRBV25-1
cdr3_length: 14
j_call: TRBJ2-7
clone_size: .
cdr3_nt: TGTGCCAGCAGTGTTAGCGGGGGCACCTACGAGCAGTACTTC
cdr3_aa: CASSVSGGTYEQYF

d_call: TRBD2
v_call: TRBV6-4
cdr3_length: 14
j_call: TRBJ2-1
clone_size: .
cdr3_nt: TGTGCCAGCAGTCCGGGACTAGGGAGCTATGAGCAGTTCTTC
cdr3_aa: CASSPGLGSYEQFF

d_call: TRBD1
v_call: TRBV4-3
cdr3_length: 16
j_call: TRBJ2-7
clone_size: .
cdr3_nt: TGCGCCAGCAGCCAAGATTGGGACAGGGGGGGCCACGAGCAGTACTTC
cdr3_aa: CASSQDWDRGGHEQYF

d_call: TRBD1
v_call: TRBV2
cdr3_length: 13
j_call: TRBJ1-1
clone_size: .
cdr3_nt: TGTGCCAGCAGTGATACAGGGGACACTGAAGCTTTCTTT
cdr3_aa: CASSDTGDTEAFF